This entry is about one T cell receptor (beta chain). Its cognate antigen is unknown. The data belong to a study of cytomegalovirus exposure and HLA in healthy donors. General study results and limits: Among CMV-associated TCR beta chains, most appeared HLA-restricted in a later analysis. Within the data, a cluster of highly shared sequence variants was likely a sequencing artifact. In a later analysis, 17,000 or so TCR beta sequences were associated with HLA alleles at 0.05 false discovery rate.

PCR primers comprised 60 Vbeta and 13 Jbeta primers. TCRdb keeps only in-frame clones here, not all; method: immunoSEQ multiplex PCR. The sample has about 170,000 clones. Sequencing used PBMCs. This receptor was identified in a woman in her fifties or sixties in good health and CMV-seronegative.

The CDR3: CASGLVQGATGELFF. Written as DNA, the CDR3 is TGTGCTAGTGGTTTGGTACAAGGGGCAACCGGGGAGCTGTTTTTT. The rearrangement joins TRBV12-5 to TRBJ2-2, with D maybe TRBD1 (5 bases). The CDR3 loop spans 15 amino acids. Trimming pared 0 bases from V and 5 bases from J, leaving 10 bases between. Germline CDR1 and CDR2: LGHNT and FRNRAP.